The rows below give T cell receptor beta chains drawn from one sample of a study of cytomegalovirus exposure and HLA in healthy donors. The method was immunoSEQ multiplex PCR; TCRdb's version includes in-frame clones alone and lacks a portion of them. Among a few hundred thousand clones listed, roughly 84% were seen once. Sequencing was performed on PBMCs. These receptors were collected from a girl aged 10 to 17 in good health and CMV-seronegative. Each CDR3 is given with its conserved first and last residue. The D gene is left open where the match is weak. Size values are once, few and many counts, or a class for expanded clones, and some rows have none.

TRBV4-3	-	few	TRBJ2-1	TGCGCCAGCAGCCGAACAGGGTGGGATGAGCAGTTCTTC	CASSRTGWDEQFF
TRBV7-9	-	-	TRBJ1-1	TGTGCCAGCAGCTTAGGGGGGCGCGGCACTGAAGCTTTCTTT	CASSLGGRGTEAFF
TRBV5-4	-	-	TRBJ1-2	TGTGCCAGCAGCTTGATACAGGATCGTAACTATGGCTACACCTTC	CASSLIQDRNYGYTF
TRBV29-1	-	-	TRBJ2-1	TGCAGCGTTGCCCCCCGCGGGGTTAAGGGTGAGCAGTTCTTC	CSVAPRGVKGEQFF
TRBV6-1	TRBD1	-	TRBJ2-5	TGTGCCAGCAGCACGGGACAGGGGCCGGGGACCCAGTACTTC	CASSTGQGPGTQYF
TRBV25-1	TRBD1	-	TRBJ2-7	TGTGCCAGCCTTCCCGGACAGGGTTACTACGAGCAGTACTTC	CASLPGQGYYEQYF
TRBV4-3	-	few	TRBJ1-1	TGCGCCAGCAGCCAAGAGGCACAGTGGAACACTGAAGCTTTCTTT	CASSQEAQWNTEAFF
TRBV13	-	-	TRBJ1-3	TGTGCCAGCAGCTTACAACAGGGCTCTGGAAACACCATATATTTT	CASSLQQGSGNTIYF
TRBV18	TRBD1	-	TRBJ1-2	TGTGCCAGCTCACGTACGGGACAGGGGGAGAATGGCTACACCTTC	CASSRTGQGENGYTF
TRBV5-1	-	-	TRBJ2-5	TGCGCCAGCAGCTTGTTTGACACGGGGCAAGAGACCCAGTACTTC	CASSLFDTGQETQYF
TRBV19	TRBD1	-	TRBJ2-3	TGTGCCAGTAGGTCAGGGGGCGTAACAGATACGCAGTATTTT	CASRSGGVTDTQYF
TRBV5-1	-	-	TRBJ1-1	TGCGCCAGCAGCTTTGACAGGAGTGAAGCTTTCTTT	CASSFDRSEAFF
TRBV11-2	TRBD2	-	TRBJ2-7	TGTGCCAGCAGCTTATATAGCGGGAGACCCTACGAGCAGTACTTC	CASSLYSGRPYEQYF
TRBV6-5	-	-	TRBJ1-1	TGTGCCAGCAGTTACTCGGCGACATCATACCAAGCTTTCTTT	CASSYSATSYQAFF
TRBV9	TRBD2	-	TRBJ2-7	TGTGCCAGCAGCCTGACTAGCGGGGGACCCTACGAGCAGTACTTC	CASSLTSGGPYEQYF
TRBV2	-	once	TRBJ2-1	TGTGCCAGCAGGCGGGAGCAGTTCTTC	CASRREQFF
TRBV5-1	-	-	TRBJ2-2	TGCGCCAGCAGCCCCCTGGGGGCTACCGGGGAGCTGTTTTTT	CASSPLGATGELFF
TRBV19	TRBD2	-	TRBJ2-1	TGTGCCAGTAGGGTAGCGGGGGGAGGTAATGAGCAGTTCTTC	CASRVAGGGNEQFF
TRBV5-8	TRBD1	-	TRBJ1-2	TGTGCCAGCACCATAACCTCCGGGACAGGAGGCTACACCTTC	CASTITSGTGGYTF
TRBV9	TRBD2	-	TRBJ2-2	TGTGCGGCCAGCCGAGGGGAGGGAAGCACCGGGGAGCTGTTTTTT	CAASRGEGSTGELFF
TRBV5-6	-	-	TRBJ2-7	TGTGCCAGCAGCTTAGGAAGCCCGGGAGACGAGCAGTACTTC	CASSLGSPGDEQYF
TRBV5-6	-	-	TRBJ2-7	TGTGCCAGCAGCCTAACACAGGGAAGTTCCCACGAGCAGTACTTC	CASSLTQGSSHEQYF
TRBV4-1	TRBD2	-	TRBJ2-7	TGCGCCAGCAGGGGAGGCGGGAGCTACGAGCAGTACTTC	CASRGGGSYEQYF
TRBV14	-	-	TRBJ2-5	TGTGCCAGCAGCCAAATGAAGCGGTCCCAAGAGACCCAGTACTTC	CASSQMKRSQETQYF
TRBV5-1	-	-	TRBJ1-2	TGCGCCAGCAGCTTCCAGGAAGATGGCTACACCTTC	CASSFQEDGYTF
TRBV5-6	-	few	TRBJ2-2	TGTGCCAGCAGCTTGTCCGCCAGGGTGGCCGGGGAGCTGTTTTTT	CASSLSARVAGELFF
TRBV2	TRBD1	-	TRBJ1-2	TGTGCCAGCAGACCGGGACAGGGGGCGCCTGGCTACACCTTC	CASRPGQGAPGYTF
TRBV19	TRBD1	-	TRBJ2-2	TGTGCCAGTAGTATTCCCTTAGACAGGGTCACCGGGGAGCTGTTTTTT	CASSIPLDRVTGELFF
TRBV10-2	-	few	TRBJ1-6	TGCGCCAGAACAGTCAGAAATTCACCCCTCCACTTT	CARTVRNSPLHF
TRBV28	TRBD1	-	TRBJ2-7	TGTGCCACTAGGGACAGCTCTGTCCACGAGCAGTACTTC	CATRDSSVHEQYF
TRBV10-3	TRBD1	-	TRBJ2-3	TGTGCCATCAGTCTTGGTCTACAGGGGCGCACAGATACGCAGTATTTT	CAISLGLQGRTDTQYF
TRBV9	-	-	TRBJ1-1	TGTGCCAGCAGCCCAGGTGGGGTAGGGGCTGAAGCTTTCTTT	CASSPGGVGAEAFF
TRBV4-2	-	-	TRBJ1-1	TGTGCCAGCAGCTTACAGACAGCTTTGAACACTGAAGCTTTCTTT	CASSLQTALNTEAFF
TRBV15	-	-	TRBJ2-6	TGTGCCACCAGCCGAGGATGGGAGTCGGTGATCTCTGGGGCCAACGTCCTGACTTTC	CATSRGWESVISGANVLTF
TRBV1	-	-	TRBJ2-5	TGCACCAGCAGCCGACTTGGTCGGCGGGAAGGGGAGACCCAGTACTTC	CTSSRLGRREGETQYF
TRBV25-1	-	-	TRBJ2-1	TGTGCCAGCAGCGGAACGCAAGGGGTCAATGAGCAGTTCTTC	CASSGTQGVNEQFF
TRBV2	-	-	TRBJ1-6	TGTGCCAGCCTCGCCGGGGGTTCCTATAATTCACCCCTCCACTTT	CASLAGGSYNSPLHF
TRBV7-2	-	-	TRBJ2-7	TGTGCCAGCAGCTTGGACAGCTCCTACGAGCAGTACTTC	CASSLDSSYEQYF
TRBV28	TRBD1	-	TRBJ2-7	TGTGCCAGCAGTAGCACAGGGGTCCAACAGTACGAGCAGTACTTC	CASSSTGVQQYEQYF
TRBV9	TRBD1	-	TRBJ2-7	TGTGCCAGCAGCGGGACAGGGGGCGAGCAGTACTTC	CASSGTGGEQYF